The 8 T cell receptor beta chains below were found in one sample sequenced in a study of T cell repertoires in ileal Crohn's disease. Assay used: immunoSEQ multiplex PCR; TCRdb lists only in-frame clones, some missing. The sample consists of several thousand clones, about four fifths of them appearing once. What was sequenced was ileal tissue. All receptors derive from an adult with Crohn's disease.

The rearrangement joins TRBV5-1 to TRBJ2-7; D perhaps matches TRBD1 (5 bases). V lost 7 bases and J lost 5, with 16 bases in between. Germline loops: CDR1 SGHRS, CDR2 YFSETQ. This CDR3 is 13 amino acids long. Here the CDR3 DNA reads TGCGCCAGCGGGGCTGGCCCAGGGAACGAGCAGTACTTC. Amino acids: CASGAGPGNEQYF.

J is TRBJ1-1 and V is TRBV4-1; weak D call: TRBD1 (6 bases). In germline, CDR1 is MGHRA, CDR2 YSYEKL. The CDR3 runs 14 residues. Trimming left V 0 bases short and J 4 bases short, with 9 bases between. CDR3 DNA: TGCGCCAGCAGCCAAGAAAACAGGGTCACTGAAGCTTTCTTT. Translation gives CASSQENRVTEAFF.

Only one count was recorded for this clone. V is TRBV5-1 and J is TRBJ1-5, with 9 bases fitting TRBD1. This CDR3 region has 18 residues. The germline V gene has CDR1 SGHRS and CDR2 YFSETQ. The ends lost 3 bases at V and 0 bases at J; junction bases unmatched: 10. The CDR3 DNA sequence: TGCGCCAGCAGCTACCGGGACAGGGCCTTCTCTAGCAATCAGCCCCAGCATTTT. This codes for CASSYRDRAFSSNQPQHF.

The chain carries TRBV5-4 and TRBJ1-1; tentative D call: TRBD1 (6 bases). In germline, CDR1 is SGHNT, CDR2 YYREEE (reference sequence). The CDR3 consists of 13 residues. Trimming removed 4 bases from V and 4 bases from J, with 11 bases in between. The CDR3 here is CASSLDSLTEAFF. The DNA for the CDR3 is TGTGCCAGCAGCCTGGACAGCCTCACTGAAGCTTTCTTT. Filled out from reference TRBV5-4 and TRBJ1-1, the complete variable domain reads ETGVTQSPTHLIKTRGQQVTLRCSSQSGHNTVSWYQQALGQGPQFIFQYYREEENGRGNFPPRFSGLQFPNYSSELNVNALELDDSALYLCASSLDSLTEAFFGQGTRLTVV.

This clone was recorded only once. The chain uses TRBV5-1 and TRBJ2-5; 9 positions match TRBD2. The ends lost 7 bases at V and 1 base at J; junction bases unmatched: 8. From germline, CDR1 is SGHRS and CDR2 YFSETQ. The CDR3 covers 15 residues. CDR3 in amino acids: CASARLAGTQETQYF. The CDR3 nucleotides read TGCGCCAGCGCCCGGCTAGCGGGGACCCAAGAGACCCAGTACTTC. Supplemented by reference TRBV5-1 and TRBJ2-5, the full variable domain reads KAGVTQTPRYLIKTRGQQVTLSCSPISGHRSVSWYQQTPGQGLQFLFEYFSETQRNKGNFPGRFSGRQFSNSRSEMNVSTLELGDSALYLCASARLAGTQETQYFGPGTRLLVL.

The chain couples TRBV29-1 to TRBJ1-5; TRBD1 matches 8 bases. The germline CDR1 and CDR2 sequences are SQVTM and ANQGSEA. J was trimmed by 3 bases and V by 5 bases; bases with no gene match: 6. The CDR3 loop spans 14 amino acids. The CDR3 loop reads CSVLLQGDNQPQHF. CDR3 nucleotides: TGCAGCGTTCTTCTACAGGGGGACAATCAGCCCCAGCATTTT.

This CDR3 reads CASSLEAGNYEQYF. The CDR3 DNA reads TGTGCCAGCAGCCTCGAAGCGGGGAACTACGAGCAGTACTTC. The gene calls are TRBV7-8 and TRBJ2-7; TRBD2 aligns across 7 bases. The CDR3 runs 14 residues. Germline assignment: CDR1 SGHVS and CDR2 FQNEAQ. V gave up 5 bases and J gave up 3 bases; unmatched junction bases: 7.

The gene calls are TRBV14 and TRBJ1-2, with 7 positions matching TRBD1. Germline V CDR1 and CDR2: SGHDN, FVKESK. The CDR3 contains 14 residues. The ends lost 5 bases at V and 4 bases at J; junction bases unmatched: 7. The chain's CDR3 is CASSRLTGPYGYTF. In nucleotides, the CDR3 is TGTGCCAGCAGCAGACTGACAGGGCCCTATGGCTACACCTTC.